This T cell receptor beta chain is from a study of blood T cells in healthy people across ages. The use of a sample-barcoded 5' primer and a J-beta primer mix characterized a second PCR of roughly 6 to 11 cycles. TCRdb processed the 5' RACE reads anew with MiXCR; each CDR3 protein has one entry. The table shows some 900,000 distinct CDR3 sequences, with about 44% occurring only once. This CDR3 has 13 residues. Looked up from germline, CDR1 is MNHEY and CDR2 is SMNVEV (reference sequence). V lost 10 bases to trimming and J lost 7 bases; unmatched junction nucleotides: 5. This chain joins TRBV27 and TRBJ1-4; 11 nucleotides align to TRBD1. The receptor was isolated from a man aged 30 to 39 in good health. Material for sequencing was blood. CDR3 protein: CATGTGGVEKLFF. CDR3 in DNA: TGTGCCACCGGGACAGGGGGTGTTGAAAAACTGTTTTTT.